These 17 T cell receptor beta chains were sequenced from one sample in a study of blood T cells in healthy people across ages. Primers used in a second PCR of about 7 to 12 cycles were a sample-barcoded 5' primer and a J-beta primer mix. TCRdb redid the calling of the 5' RACE reads with MiXCR, one entry per CDR3 protein. The sample lists 1.5 million to 2 million distinct CDR3 sequences, over 25% occurring once. Sample: blood. These receptor sequences come from a woman in her thirties in good health.

V and J are TRBV29-1 and TRBJ1-6; 8 bases fit TRBD1. The length of the CDR3 is 14 residues. CDR1 and CDR2 (germline): SQVTM, ANQGSEA. The junction had 8 bases not matched to a gene; V was cut back by 4 bases and J by 9 bases. For the CDR3, the DNA is TGCAGCGTTGCGGGACAGGCGATCAGTTCACCCCTCCACTTT. This sequence encodes CSVAGQAISSPLHF.

This chain joins TRBV7-2 and TRBJ1-1; weak D call: TRBD1 (5 bases). Germline V gene sequence: CDR1 SGHTA, CDR2 FQGNSA. The CDR3 has 14 residues. The ends were cut back, 5 bases at V and 1 base at J, with 11 bases in the middle. CDR3 region: CASSVTRGNTEAFF. CDR3 DNA sequence: TGTGCCAGCAGCGTGACGAGGGGGAACACTGAAGCTTTCTTT. Supplemented by reference TRBV7-2 and TRBJ1-1, the full variable domain reads GAGVSQSPSNKVTEKGKDVELRCDPISGHTALYWYRQSLGQGLEFLIYFQGNSAPDKSGLPSDRFSAERTGGSVSTLTIQRTQQEDSAVYLCASSVTRGNTEAFFGQGTRLTVV.

V gene TRBV6-5 combines with J gene TRBJ1-2; 7 bases are a match to TRBD1. CDR1 MNHEY and CDR2 SVGAGI come from the germline V gene. The CDR3 is 15 amino acids. V was pared by 7 bases and J by 8 bases, with 16 bases of the junction left unmatched. Here the CDR3 reads CASKASGQLSNGYTF. The DNA of the CDR3 is TGTGCCAGCAAGGCCTCGGGACAGTTATCTAACGGCTACACCTTC.

Turning to this clonotype: A much larger clone lies a single base off, so this may be a read error. This sequence joins TRBV29-1 and TRBJ2-5, with TRBD1 matching 7 bases. The J call may be mistaken, given a closer DNA end match to TRBJ2-1. Germline values: CDR1 SQVTM, CDR2 ANQGSEA. CDR3 length: 12 amino acids. CDR3 amino acids: CSGGQLQETQFF. CDR3 coding DNA: TGCAGCGGGGGACAGCTCCAAGAGACCCAGTTCTTC.

The rearrangement uses TRBV21-1 and TRBJ1-2; TRBD1 was called by the table and not checked on the DNA. TRBV21-1 is a recognized pseudogene. The CDR3 length is 16 residues. The CDR3 DNA is TGTGCCACCTATATACAGGACAGGCTAGATAACTATGGCTACACCTTC. Translated, it gives CATYIQDRLDNYGYTF.

This clonotype was detected only a few times. The rearrangement joins TRBV2 to TRBJ2-1; TRBD2 matches at 11 bases. The V segment lost 6 bases and the J segment 5 bases; nucleotides outside the gene matches: 6. CDR3 length equals 15 residues. From germline, CDR1 is SNHLY and CDR2 FYNNEI. CDR3 in amino acids: CASRILAGANNEQFF. The CDR3 nucleotides are TGTGCCAGCAGGATACTAGCGGGGGCCAACAATGAGCAGTTCTTC. The whole variable domain, remainder taken from reference TRBV2 and TRBJ2-1, is EPEVTQTPSHQVTQMGQEVILRCVPISNHLYFYWYRQILGQKVEFLVSFYNNEISEKSEIFDDQFSVERPDGSNFTLKIRSTKLEDSAMYFCASRILAGANNEQFFGPGTRLTVL.

This clonotype was seen only a few times. J is TRBJ2-4 and V is TRBV5-5; no clear D. Germline loops: CDR1 SGHKS, CDR2 YYEKEE (reference sequence). CDR3 length: 12 amino acids. Trimming removed 5 bases at V and 8 bases at J, with 11 bases between. The CDR3 coding sequence is TGTGCCAGCAGTCCAACCTCCCACATTCAGTACTTC. Protein product: CASSPTSHIQYF. The whole variable domain, filled in from reference TRBV5-5 and TRBJ2-4, reads DAGVTQSPTHLIKTRGQQVTLRCSPISGHKSVSWYQQVLGQGPQFIFQYYEKEERGRGNFPDRFSARQFPNYSSELNVNALLLGDSALYLCASSPTSHIQYFGAGTRLSVL.

This clonotype was detected a few times. CDR3 nucleotides: TGCGCCAGCAGCCTGCCAACAGGGGGGAACACTGAAGCTTTCTTT. Encoded protein: CASSLPTGGNTEAFF. The rearrangement uses TRBV5-1 and TRBJ1-1; 8 positions agree with TRBD1. CDR1 is SGHRS, CDR2 YFSETQ, per germline. The trim removed 4 bases at V and 1 base at J, leaving 6 bases unmatched. The CDR3 is 15 residues long.

This clonotype was observed many times. This sequence joins TRBV7-2 and TRBJ2-1; D might be TRBD1 (6 bases). V was clipped by 4 bases and J by 5 bases, with 9 bases between them. This CDR3 is 13 amino acids long. Per germline, CDR1 SGHTA and CDR2 FQGNSA. CDR3 coding DNA: TGTGCCAGCAGCTCAGGACAGCACAATGAGCAGTTCTTC. This encodes CASSSGQHNEQFF.

This clonotype has ten or more counts. The chain recombines TRBV12-3 or TRBV12-4 with TRBJ1-5; a possible D gene is TRBD1 (6 bases). The CDR3 extends over 14 amino acids. Trimming cost V 6 bases and J 2 bases, with 11 bases left between them. The CDR3 is CASSLQGGNQPQHF. DNA for the CDR3: TGTGCCAGCAGCTTACAGGGTGGCAATCAGCCCCAGCATTTT.

This sequence joins TRBV29-1 and TRBJ2-3; TRBD2 agrees at 10 bases. V gave up 1 base and J gave up 6 bases; unmatched junction bases: 7. This CDR3 contains 15 residues. The germline V gene has CDR1 SQVTM and CDR2 ANQGSEA. In nucleotides, the CDR3 is TGCAGCGTTGAAGTCCCTAGCGGGAGAAGGGATACGCAGTATTTT. Translated: CSVEVPSGRRDTQYF.

A remark on this clonotype: Just one base apart from a much larger clone, this may be a read error. V is TRBV12-5 and J is TRBJ2-7; a weak D match, TRBD1 (7 bases). CDR1 is LGHNT, CDR2 FRNRAP, per germline. This CDR3 has 16 residues. The CDR3 sequence: CAGGLAGGLTSYEQYF. CDR3 coding DNA: TGTGCTGGTGGTTTGGCAGGGGGGTTGACCTCCTACGAGCAGTACTTC.

The count of this clonotype is one. One end of the junction is discordant with germline, which a read error may explain. V usage is TRBV15 and J usage is TRBJ1-1; 9 nucleotides align to TRBD1. The CDR3 contains 14 residues. Germline values: CDR1 LNHNV, CDR2 YYDKDF (reference sequence). The CDR3 DNA is TGTGCCACCAGCACCGGACAGGGGAACACTGAAGCTTACTTT. Its translation: CATSTGQGNTEAYF.

The chain links TRBV6-6 to TRBJ2-5, with 9 bases lining up with TRBD1. V lost 7 bases, J lost 5 bases, and 5 bases stayed unmatched. Germline assignment: CDR1 MNHNY and CDR2 SVGAGI (reference sequence). The CDR3 covers 13 residues. Here the CDR3 reads CASTRDREETQYF. CDR3 sequence (DNA): TGTGCCAGCACGAGGGACAGGGAGGAGACCCAGTACTTC.

The chain combines TRBV20-1 with TRBJ2-1; D perhaps matches TRBD1 (5 bases). CDR3 size: 15 residues. CDR1 and CDR2 from the germline V gene are DFQATT and SNEGSKA (reference sequence). V dropped 6 bases and J dropped 5 bases, with 20 bases sitting between them. CDR3 residues: CSAVDNNRLDNEQFF. In DNA, the CDR3 is TGCAGTGCCGTCGATAATAACAGGCTTGACAATGAGCAGTTCTTC.

The chain links TRBV2 to TRBJ1-1, with unresolved D. The ends were cut back, 3 bases at V and 3 bases at J, with 11 bases in the middle. The CDR3 consists of 14 residues. Per germline, CDR1 SNHLY and CDR2 FYNNEI. The CDR3 sequence: CASSETTVDTEAFF. The CDR3 DNA sequence: TGTGCCAGCAGTGAGACAACAGTTGACACTGAAGCTTTCTTT. Full variable domain (missing parts from reference TRBV2 and TRBJ1-1): EPEVTQTPSHQVTQMGQEVILRCVPISNHLYFYWYRQILGQKVEFLVSFYNNEISEKSEIFDDQFSVERPDGSNFTLKIRSTKLEDSAMYFCASSETTVDTEAFFGQGTRLTVV.

The V call is TRBV25-1, the J call TRBJ2-5, with 10 bases that match TRBD2. The V and J ends lost 4 bases and 4 bases, in that order; junction bases with no gene match: 12. The CDR3 runs to 17 residues. The germline gives CDR1 MGHDK, CDR2 SYGVNS. This CDR3 is CASSAQTSLAGRETQYF. The CDR3 nucleotides are TGTGCCAGCAGTGCCCAAACCTCACTAGCGGGACGAGAGACCCAGTACTTC.